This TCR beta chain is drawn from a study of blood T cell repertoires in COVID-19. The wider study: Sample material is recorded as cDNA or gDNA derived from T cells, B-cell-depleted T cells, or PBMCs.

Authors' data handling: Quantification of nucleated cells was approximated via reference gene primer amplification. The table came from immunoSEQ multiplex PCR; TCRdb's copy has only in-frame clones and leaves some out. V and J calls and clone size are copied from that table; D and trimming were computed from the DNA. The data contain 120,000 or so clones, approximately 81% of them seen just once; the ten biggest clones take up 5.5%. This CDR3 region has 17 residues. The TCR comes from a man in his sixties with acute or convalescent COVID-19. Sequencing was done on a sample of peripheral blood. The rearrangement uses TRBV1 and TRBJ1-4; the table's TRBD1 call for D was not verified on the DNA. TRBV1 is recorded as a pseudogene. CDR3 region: CTSSPRTGDISNEKLFF. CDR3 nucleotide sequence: TGCACCAGCAGCCCACGGACAGGGGATATATCTAATGAAAAACTGTTTTTT.